Listed below are T cell receptor beta chains from one sample, sequenced in a study of cytomegalovirus exposure and HLA in healthy donors. Measured with immunoSEQ multiplex PCR; TCRdb has only the in-frame clones, and not every one. The repertoire holds tens of thousands of clones, with 64% as singletons. The sample consisted of PBMCs. Source of these receptors: a human donor in good health. Each CDR3 is given without its conserved first and last residue. Only some rows state a clone size, as once, few, many or a class for expanded clones.

clone_size: once
v_call: TRBV5-8
j_call: TRBJ2-3
cdr3_aa: ASSPGLDSTDTQY

clone_size: NA
v_call: TRBV5-6
j_call: TRBJ2-7
cdr3_aa: ASTFLRGYEQY

clone_size: once
v_call: TRBV2
j_call: TRBJ1-2
cdr3_aa: ASTLLGGYGYT

clone_size: NA
v_call: TRBV11-2
j_call: TRBJ1-1
cdr3_aa: TSSLDRDTEAF

clone_size: once
v_call: TRBV7-2
j_call: TRBJ2-4
cdr3_aa: ASSLASNIQY

clone_size: few
v_call: TRBV7-9
j_call: TRBJ2-5
cdr3_aa: ASSQVPSGGETQY

clone_size: NA
v_call: TRBV19
j_call: TRBJ2-2
cdr3_aa: ASSTQRTGELF

clone_size: few
v_call: TRBV5-1
j_call: TRBJ2-7
cdr3_aa: ASSGQGGLGEQY

clone_size: NA
v_call: TRBV7-8
j_call: TRBJ1-6
cdr3_aa: ASSFRSGSYNSPLH

clone_size: NA
v_call: TRBV7-6
j_call: TRBJ2-7
cdr3_aa: ASSPGTVIYEQY

clone_size: once
v_call: TRBV9
j_call: TRBJ1-3
cdr3_aa: ASSVEGGATGNTIY

clone_size: once
v_call: TRBV5-7
j_call: TRBJ2-7
cdr3_aa: ASSLGYEQY

clone_size: few
v_call: TRBV9
j_call: TRBJ2-3
cdr3_aa: ASSLRWGVSTDTQY

clone_size: few
v_call: TRBV21-1
j_call: TRBJ1-2
cdr3_aa: ASSKVGQGYGYT

clone_size: NA
v_call: TRBV2
j_call: TRBJ2-4
cdr3_aa: ASSSTGGNIQY

clone_size: NA
v_call: TRBV4-3
j_call: TRBJ2-2
cdr3_aa: ASSFLTRTGELF

clone_size: NA
v_call: TRBV27
j_call: TRBJ1-1
cdr3_aa: ASKQGRTEAF

clone_size: NA
v_call: TRBV6-6
j_call: TRBJ2-3
cdr3_aa: ASNDYGRGTDTQY

clone_size: NA
v_call: TRBV14
j_call: TRBJ1-6
cdr3_aa: ASSQVRFPNSPLH

clone_size: NA
v_call: TRBV7-2
j_call: TRBJ2-3
cdr3_aa: ASSFWGRDTQY

clone_size: few
v_call: TRBV19
j_call: TRBJ1-1
cdr3_aa: ASSIIPSSTEAF

clone_size: NA
v_call: TRBV6-5
j_call: TRBJ1-3
cdr3_aa: ASSYGAVGGTIY

clone_size: NA
v_call: TRBV18
j_call: TRBJ2-3
cdr3_aa: ASSPGPSTDTQY

clone_size: few
v_call: TRBV6-5
j_call: TRBJ1-6
cdr3_aa: ASSRTGESPLH

clone_size: NA
v_call: TRBV7-9
j_call: TRBJ1-1
cdr3_aa: ASSSRQGVVYTEAF

clone_size: NA
v_call: TRBV7-8
j_call: TRBJ2-2
cdr3_aa: ASSDRGGHTGELF

clone_size: few
v_call: TRBV7-9
j_call: TRBJ2-7
cdr3_aa: ASSLPTWTGSSYEQY

clone_size: once
v_call: TRBV7-2
j_call: TRBJ2-2
cdr3_aa: ASSRTGQGRLRGELF